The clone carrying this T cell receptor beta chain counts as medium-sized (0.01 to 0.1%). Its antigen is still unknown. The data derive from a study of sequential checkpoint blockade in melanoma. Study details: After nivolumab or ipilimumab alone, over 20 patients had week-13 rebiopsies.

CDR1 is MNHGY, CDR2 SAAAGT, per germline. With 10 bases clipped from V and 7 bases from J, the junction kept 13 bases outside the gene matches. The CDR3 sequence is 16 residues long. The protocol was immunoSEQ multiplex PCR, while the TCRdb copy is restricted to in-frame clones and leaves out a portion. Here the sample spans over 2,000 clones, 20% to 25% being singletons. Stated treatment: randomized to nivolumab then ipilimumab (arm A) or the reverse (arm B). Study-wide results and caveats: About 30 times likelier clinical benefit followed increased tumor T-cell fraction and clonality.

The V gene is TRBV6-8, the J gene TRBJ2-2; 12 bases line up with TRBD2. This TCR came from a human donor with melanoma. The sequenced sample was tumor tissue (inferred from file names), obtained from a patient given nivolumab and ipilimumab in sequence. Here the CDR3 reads CAINSLAGGPGGELFF. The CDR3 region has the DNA TGTGCCATCAACAGTCTAGCGGGAGGGCCCGGCGGGGAGCTGTTTTTT.